This TCR beta chain was captured by sequencing in a study of memory CD4+ T cells and cytomegalovirus serostatus. Study-wide context: This sample comes from healthy Belgian adults, 9 CMV seropositive, roughly 22 seronegative.

The sort gate was single viable CD3+CD4+CD8-CD45RO+ cells for memory CD4+ T cells. After thawing, CD4+ T cells were positively selected. A word on this clone: Its antigen is still unknown.

Data came from immunoSEQ multiplex PCR; TCRdb stores just in-frame clones and leaves some out. The repertoire holds around 32,000 clones, with around 76% as singletons. V lost 1 base and J 5 bases, leaving 10 bases between the germline ends. Germline values: CDR1 GTSNPN, CDR2 SVGIG (reference sequence). The CDR3 length is 13 residues. Study-level results: Of more than 150 reported CMV TCRbeta sequences, 67 were found in memory CD4+ repertoires. The CMV-associated TCR signature appears largely within the CD4+ memory repertoire.

This sequence joins TRBV30 and TRBJ2-3, with D possibly matching TRBD2 (7 bases). The specimen was memory CD4+ T cells from blood. The receptor comes from an adult in good health and CMV-seronegative. Some clones in this sample may be carry-over from other donors' samples. Here the CDR3 reads CAWSGGGLDTQYF. The CDR3, as DNA: TGTGCCTGGAGTGGGGGGGGCCTAGATACGCAGTATTTT.